This T cell receptor beta chain is from a study of shared clonotypes between healthy human individuals. Assay used: immunoSEQ multiplex PCR; TCRdb lists only in-frame clones, some missing. This table holds 2 million to 2.5 million clones, approximately 94% found once. Study conclusions and caveats: In general, naive subsets displayed greater estimated richness than memory subsets did. Non-shared clonotypes were found to have lower generation probabilities than the clonotypes that were shared by all four of the sorted-subset donors.

As concerns this clone: Its specificity is not known.

The sequencing sample was made of naive CD4+ T cells sorted from blood. Described subset: CD45RA+ positively selected. This sequence was found in a man between 18 and 29 years old in good health.

The CDR3 nucleotides read TGTGCCAGCGGTAGGAATCATCAGCCCCAGCATTTT. Translating gives CASGRNHQPQHF. The V call is TRBV6-6, the J call TRBJ1-5; no clear D. The CDR3 covers 12 residues. The V gene lost 8 bases and the J gene lost 5 bases, with 10 bases spanning the gap. Germline-derived CDR1 and CDR2 are MNHNY and SVGAGI (reference sequence).